This T cell receptor beta chain is from a study of technical replicates of blood from a handful of donors. This CDR3 region has 19 residues. Trimming cost V 3 bases and J 2 bases; bases outside gene matches: 14. Germline lookup yields CDR1 SGHRS and CDR2 YFSETQ. Some clones are missing from TCRdb's copy, which holds only in-frame ones; the method was immunoSEQ multiplex PCR. The table has 60,000 or so clones, just under 90% seen once. This clone was seen just once. The rearrangement links TRBV5-1 to TRBJ1-3, with TRBD1 identical over 10 bases. The origin of this receptor is a human donor in good health. Some clones in this sample may be carry-over from other donors' samples. The sequencing input was PBMCs. CDR3 nucleotides: TGCGCCAGCAGCTCGTTTACCGGGACAGGGGTAGGACCTGGAAACACCATATATTTT. Translation: CASSSFTGTGVGPGNTIYF. Using reference TRBV5-1 and TRBJ1-3 for the parts outside the CDR3, the full variable domain is KAGVTQTPRYLIKTRGQQVTLSCSPISGHRSVSWYQQTPGQGLQFLFEYFSETQRNKGNFPGRFSGRQFSNSRSEMNVSTLELGDSALYLCASSSFTGTGVGPGNTIYFGEGSWLTVV.